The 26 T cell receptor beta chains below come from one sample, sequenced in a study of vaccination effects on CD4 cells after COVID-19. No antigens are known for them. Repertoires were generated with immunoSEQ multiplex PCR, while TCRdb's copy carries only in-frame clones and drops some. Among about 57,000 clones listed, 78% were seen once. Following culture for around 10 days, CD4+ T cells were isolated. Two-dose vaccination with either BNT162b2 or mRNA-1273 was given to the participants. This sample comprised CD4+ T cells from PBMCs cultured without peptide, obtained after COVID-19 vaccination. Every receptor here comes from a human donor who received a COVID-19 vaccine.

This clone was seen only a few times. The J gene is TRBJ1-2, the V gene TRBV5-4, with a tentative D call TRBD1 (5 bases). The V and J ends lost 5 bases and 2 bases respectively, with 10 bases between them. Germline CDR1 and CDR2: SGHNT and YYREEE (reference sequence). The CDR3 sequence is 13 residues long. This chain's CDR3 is CASSDPGNYGYTF. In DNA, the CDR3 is TGTGCCAGCAGTGACCCAGGGAACTATGGCTACACCTTC.

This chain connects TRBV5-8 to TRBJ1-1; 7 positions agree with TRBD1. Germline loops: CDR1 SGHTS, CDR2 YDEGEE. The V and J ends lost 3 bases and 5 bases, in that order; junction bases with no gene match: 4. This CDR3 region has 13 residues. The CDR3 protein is CASSSYRGTEAFF. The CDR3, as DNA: TGTGCCAGCAGCTCTTACAGGGGAACTGAAGCTTTCTTT.

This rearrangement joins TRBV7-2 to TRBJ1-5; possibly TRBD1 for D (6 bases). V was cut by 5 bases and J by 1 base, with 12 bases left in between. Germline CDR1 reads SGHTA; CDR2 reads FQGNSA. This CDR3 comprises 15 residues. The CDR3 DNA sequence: TGTGCCAGCAGCGCCCGTACAGGGAGCAATCAGCCCCAGCATTTT. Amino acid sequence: CASSARTGSNQPQHF.

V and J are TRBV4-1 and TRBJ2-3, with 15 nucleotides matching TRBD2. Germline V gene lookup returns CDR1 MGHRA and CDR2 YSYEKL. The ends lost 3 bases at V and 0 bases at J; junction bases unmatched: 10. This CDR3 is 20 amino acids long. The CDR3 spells CASSHFGTSGGSSSTDTQYF. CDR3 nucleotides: TGCGCCAGCAGCCATTTCGGGACTAGCGGGGGGTCCTCTAGCACAGATACGCAGTATTTT.

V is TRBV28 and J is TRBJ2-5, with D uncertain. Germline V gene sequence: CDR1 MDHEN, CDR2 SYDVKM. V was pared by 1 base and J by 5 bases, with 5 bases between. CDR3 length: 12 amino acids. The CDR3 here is CASSLFSETQYF. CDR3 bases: TGTGCCAGCAGTTTATTTTCCGAGACCCAGTACTTC.

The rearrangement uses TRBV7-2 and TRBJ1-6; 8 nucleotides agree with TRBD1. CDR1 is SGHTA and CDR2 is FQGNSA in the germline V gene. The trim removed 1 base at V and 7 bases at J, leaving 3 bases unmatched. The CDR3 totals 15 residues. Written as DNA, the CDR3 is TGTGCCAGCAGCTTAGTTAGGACAGGGAATTCACCCCTCCACTTT. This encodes CASSLVRTGNSPLHF.

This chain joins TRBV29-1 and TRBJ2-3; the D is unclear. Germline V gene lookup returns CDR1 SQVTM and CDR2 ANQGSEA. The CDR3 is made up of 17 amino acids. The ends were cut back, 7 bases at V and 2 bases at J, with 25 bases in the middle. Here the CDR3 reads CSAAIDVDNPSTDTQYF. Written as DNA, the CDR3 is TGCAGCGCCGCTATCGACGTCGACAACCCATCCACAGATACGCAGTATTTT.

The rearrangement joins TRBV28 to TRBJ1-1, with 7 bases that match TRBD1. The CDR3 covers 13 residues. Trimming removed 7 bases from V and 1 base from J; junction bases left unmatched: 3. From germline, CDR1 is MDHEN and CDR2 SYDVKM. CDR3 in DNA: TGTGCCAGCACCTACAGGGGGAACACTGAAGCTTTCTTT. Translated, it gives CASTYRGNTEAFF.

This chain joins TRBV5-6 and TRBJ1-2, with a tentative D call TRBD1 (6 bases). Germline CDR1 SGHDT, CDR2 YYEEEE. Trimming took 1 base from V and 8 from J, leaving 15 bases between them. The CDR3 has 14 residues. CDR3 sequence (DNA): TGTGCCAGCAGCTTGTATGGGGGGCCGCGGGGCTACACCTTC. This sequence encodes CASSLYGGPRGYTF.

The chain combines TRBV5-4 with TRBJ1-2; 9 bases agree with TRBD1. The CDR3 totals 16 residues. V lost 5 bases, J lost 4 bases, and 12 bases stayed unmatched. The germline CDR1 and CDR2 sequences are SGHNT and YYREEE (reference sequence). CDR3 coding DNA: TGTGCCAGCAGGAACATGGGACAGGGAGTGAGCTATGGCTACACCTTC. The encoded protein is CASRNMGQGVSYGYTF.

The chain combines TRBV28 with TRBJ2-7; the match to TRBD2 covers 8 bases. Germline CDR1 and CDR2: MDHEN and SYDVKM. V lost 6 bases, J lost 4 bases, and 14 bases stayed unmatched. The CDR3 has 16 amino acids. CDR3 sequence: CASRPKLAEKRYEQYF. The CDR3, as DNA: TGTGCCAGCAGACCAAAACTAGCGGAAAAAAGATACGAGCAGTACTTC.

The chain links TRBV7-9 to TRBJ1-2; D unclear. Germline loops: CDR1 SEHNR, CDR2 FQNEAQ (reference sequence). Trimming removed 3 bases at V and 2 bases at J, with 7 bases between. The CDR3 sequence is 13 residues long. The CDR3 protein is CASSFGQNYGYTF. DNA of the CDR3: TGTGCCAGCAGCTTTGGGCAGAACTATGGCTACACCTTC.

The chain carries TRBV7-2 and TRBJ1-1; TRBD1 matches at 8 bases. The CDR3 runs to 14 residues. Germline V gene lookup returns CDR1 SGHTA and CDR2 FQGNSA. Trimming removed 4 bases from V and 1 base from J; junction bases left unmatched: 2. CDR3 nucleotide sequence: TGTGCCAGCAGCTGGGACAGGTGGAACACTGAAGCTTTCTTT. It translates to CASSWDRWNTEAFF.

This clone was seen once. The CDR3 region is CASSMEGGTNYGYTF. The CDR3 nucleotides are TGTGCCAGTAGTATGGAGGGGGGGACCAACTATGGCTACACCTTC. The V and J genes are TRBV19 and TRBJ1-2, with a weak D call TRBD1 (6 bases). This CDR3 has 15 amino acids. V lost 3 bases and J 2 bases, leaving 13 bases between the germline ends. Germline loops: CDR1 LNHDA, CDR2 SQIVND (reference sequence).

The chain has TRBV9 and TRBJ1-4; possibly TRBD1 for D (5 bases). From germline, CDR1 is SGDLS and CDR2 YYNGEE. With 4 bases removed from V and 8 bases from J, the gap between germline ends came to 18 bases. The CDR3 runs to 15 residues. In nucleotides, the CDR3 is TGTGCCAGCAGCCCCCGGGGGGAGAGGAACGAAAAACTGTTTTTT. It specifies CASSPRGERNEKLFF.

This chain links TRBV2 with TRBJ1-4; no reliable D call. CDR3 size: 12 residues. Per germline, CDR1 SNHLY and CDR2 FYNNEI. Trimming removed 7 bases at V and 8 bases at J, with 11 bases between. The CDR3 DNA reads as TGTGCCAGCAACCGCCTTTGGGAAAAACTGTTTTTT. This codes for CASNRLWEKLFF.

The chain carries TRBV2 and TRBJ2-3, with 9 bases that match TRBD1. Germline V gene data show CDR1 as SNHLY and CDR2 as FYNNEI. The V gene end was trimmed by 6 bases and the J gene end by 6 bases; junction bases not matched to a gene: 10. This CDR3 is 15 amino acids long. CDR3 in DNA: TGTGCCAGCAGATGGGGACAGGGAAGAATGGATACGCAGTATTTT. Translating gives CASRWGQGRMDTQYF.

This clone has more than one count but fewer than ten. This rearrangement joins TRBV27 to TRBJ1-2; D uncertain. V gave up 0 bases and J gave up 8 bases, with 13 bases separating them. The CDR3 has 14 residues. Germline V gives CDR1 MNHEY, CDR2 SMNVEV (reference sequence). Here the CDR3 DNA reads TGTGCCAGCAGTTTATCGGCGGGGTTTGAGGGCTACACCTTC. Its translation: CASSLSAGFEGYTF.

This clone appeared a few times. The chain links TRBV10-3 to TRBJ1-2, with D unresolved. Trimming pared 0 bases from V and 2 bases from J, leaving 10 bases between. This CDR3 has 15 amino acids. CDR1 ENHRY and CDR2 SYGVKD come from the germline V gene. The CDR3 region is CAISESAGYNYGYTF. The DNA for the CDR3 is TGTGCCATCAGTGAGTCTGCAGGTTACAACTATGGCTACACCTTC.

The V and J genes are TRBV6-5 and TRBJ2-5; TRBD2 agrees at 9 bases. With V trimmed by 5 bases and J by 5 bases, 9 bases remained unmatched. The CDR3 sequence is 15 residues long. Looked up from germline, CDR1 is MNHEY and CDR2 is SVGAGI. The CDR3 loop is CASSPLGGRGETQYF. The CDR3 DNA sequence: TGTGCCAGCAGTCCCCTGGGCGGGAGGGGGGAGACCCAGTACTTC.

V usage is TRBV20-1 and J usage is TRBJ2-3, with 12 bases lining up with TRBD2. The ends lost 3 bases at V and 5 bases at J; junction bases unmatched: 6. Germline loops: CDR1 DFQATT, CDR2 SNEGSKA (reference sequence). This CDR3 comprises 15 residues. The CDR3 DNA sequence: TGCAGTGCTAGTGGACTAGCGGGGATGAGAGATACGCAGTATTTT. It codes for CSASGLAGMRDTQYF.

The CDR3: CAISEPRNTEAFF. The DNA for the CDR3 is TGTGCCATCAGTGAACCCCGGAACACTGAAGCTTTCTTT. The rearrangement uses TRBV10-3 and TRBJ1-1; D gene unclear. There are 13 residues in the CDR3. V was trimmed by 3 bases and J by 1 base, leaving 6 bases between them. Germline-derived CDR1 and CDR2 are ENHRY and SYGVKD.

The CDR3 region has the DNA TGCGCCAGCAGCCAAGAGGGACGGGGGAGCTACAATGAGCAGTTCTTC. Its translation is CASSQEGRGSYNEQFF. The chain links TRBV4-1 to TRBJ2-1; D is possibly TRBD2 (6 bases). Germline V gene data show CDR1 as MGHRA and CDR2 as YSYEKL. CDR3 length equals 16 residues. Deletions cut 0 bases from V and 3 bases from J, with 12 bases between.

This CDR3 reads CASSLALNYEQYF. The CDR3, as DNA: TGTGCCAGCAGCTTGGCCCTGAACTACGAGCAGTACTTC. The J gene is TRBJ2-7, the V gene TRBV5-6; no clear D. Germline V gene sequence: CDR1 SGHDT, CDR2 YYEEEE. V lost 0 bases, J lost 3 bases, and 7 bases lay in between. The CDR3 consists of 13 residues.

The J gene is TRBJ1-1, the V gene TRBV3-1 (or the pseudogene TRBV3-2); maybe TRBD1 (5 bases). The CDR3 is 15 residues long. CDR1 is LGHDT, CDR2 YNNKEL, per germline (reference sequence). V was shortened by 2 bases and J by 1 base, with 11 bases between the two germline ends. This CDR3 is CASSQPFTGNTEAFF. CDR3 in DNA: TGTGCCAGCAGCCAACCCTTTACAGGGAACACTGAAGCTTTCTTT.

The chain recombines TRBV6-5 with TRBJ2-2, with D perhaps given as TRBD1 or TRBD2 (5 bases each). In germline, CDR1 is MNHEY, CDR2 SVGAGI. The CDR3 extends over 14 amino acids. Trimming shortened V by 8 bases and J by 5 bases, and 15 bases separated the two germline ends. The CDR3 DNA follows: TGTGCCAGCGAGGGGCAGGGTGGAACCGGGGAGCTGTTTTTT. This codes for CASEGQGGTGELFF.